Included here is one T cell receptor (beta chain) sequence, with context. PCR primers comprised 60 Vbeta and 13 Jbeta primers. Method: immunoSEQ multiplex PCR; TCRdb's copy keeps in-frame clones and lacks some. This sample yields approximately 150,000 clones, of which 80% to 85% are seen a single time; approximately 2.1% belongs to the top ten. The sample originates from a study of cytomegalovirus exposure and HLA in healthy donors. V shed 2 bases and J shed 3 bases, with 11 bases lying between them. This CDR3 has 14 amino acids. Germline V lookup: CDR1 SGHAT, CDR2 FQNNGV. The sample consisted of PBMCs. The source of this sequence is a male donor in good health and CMV-seronegative. The gene calls are TRBV11-2 and TRBJ2-7; D not resolved. Here the CDR3 DNA reads TGTGCCAGCAGCTTAAACTACCAGAACTACGAGCAGTACTTC. This codes for CASSLNYQNYEQYF. The whole variable domain, filled in from reference TRBV11-2 and TRBJ2-7, reads EAGVAQSPRYKIIEKRQSVAFWCNPISGHATLYWYQQILGQGPKLLIQFQNNGVVDDSQLPKDRFSAERLKGVDSTLKIQPAKLEDSAVYLCASSLNYQNYEQYFGPGTRLTVT.